This entry lists 6 T cell receptor beta chains sequenced from one sample in a study of blood T cell repertoires in COVID-19 (dated by TCRdb to 2020 to 2021). Libraries were constructed by the immunoSEQ multiplex PCR assay. In TCRdb, the immuneACCESS table is reduced to in-frame sequences with V and J assigned. These tables do not hold every clone; where another copy was compared, an unresolved V gene accounts for under half, and the others remain unexplained. The sample table records some 80,000 clones; 60% to 80% of these occur just once. The ten largest account for 8.5% to 10% of the sample. Sequenced sample: peripheral blood. The receptors were gathered from a human donor in a cohort sampled during active COVID-19.

The V call is TRBV3-1 (or the pseudogene TRBV3-2), the J call TRBJ2-7; no definite D call. The CDR3 is made up of 14 amino acids. The germline V gene has CDR1 LGHDT and CDR2 YNNKEL (reference sequence). Trimming pared 3 bases from V and 5 bases from J, leaving 14 bases between. CDR3 nucleotides: TGTGCCAGCAGCCAGTGGTCTAGAGGTGACGAGCAGTACTTC. It yields the protein CASSQWSRGDEQYF.

The genes are TRBV3-1 (or the pseudogene TRBV3-2) and TRBJ1-5; D may be TRBD1 (5 bases). V was cut by 6 bases and J by 3 bases, with 12 bases left in between. The CDR3 extends over 14 amino acids. Germline loops: CDR1 LGHDT, CDR2 YNNKEL (reference sequence). CDR3 sequence: CASSPQAYNQPQHF. The DNA of the CDR3 is TGTGCCAGCAGTCCACAGGCCTACAATCAGCCCCAGCATTTT.

V and J are TRBV3-1 (or the pseudogene TRBV3-2) and TRBJ1-2; unclear D gene. Trimming left V 2 bases short and J 3 bases short, with 13 bases between. Per germline, CDR1 LGHDT and CDR2 YNNKEL (reference sequence). The CDR3 totals 15 residues. The CDR3: CASSQITRSYYGYTF. DNA of the CDR3: TGTGCCAGCAGCCAAATCACAAGGAGTTACTATGGCTACACCTTC.

The rearrangement joins TRBV11-3 to TRBJ2-3; TRBD2 agrees at 11 bases. V shed 5 bases, J shed 0 bases, and the junction held 4 bases outside the gene matches. Germline V CDR1 and CDR2: SGHNT, YENEEA. This CDR3 contains 16 residues. CDR3 in amino acids: CASSQGLAESTDTQYF. CDR3 DNA: TGTGCCAGCAGCCAGGGACTAGCGGAGAGCACAGATACGCAGTATTTT.

This clone was observed a handful of times. The chain is built from TRBV30 and TRBJ2-1, with no clear D. The CDR3 sequence is 15 residues long. V was cut by 8 bases and J by 0 bases, with 17 bases left in between. Germline assignment: CDR1 GTSNPN and CDR2 SVGIG (reference sequence). The CDR3 region is CATGEWRSSYNEQFF. CDR3 coding DNA: TGTGCCACCGGAGAATGGCGGAGCTCCTACAATGAGCAGTTCTTC.

This clone appeared a few times. The J gene is TRBJ2-7, the V gene TRBV18; D uncertain. This CDR3 is built from 14 residues. CDR1 is KGHSH, CDR2 LQKENI, per germline. Trimming shortened V by 2 bases and J by 3 bases, and 11 bases separated the two germline ends. The CDR3 spells CASSPSLANYEQYF. CDR3 bases: TGTGCCAGCTCACCAAGCTTAGCTAACTACGAGCAGTACTTC.